Listed here are 6 T cell receptor beta chains from one sample, sequenced in a study of tumor and adjacent non-tumor tissue in lung cancer. A modified ARM-PCR protocol with three rounds of nested PCR amplified TCRbeta. A single record per CDR3 protein comes from TCRdb applying MiXCR to the multiplex PCR reads. The sample consists of tens of thousands of distinct CDR3 sequences, about 60% of them appearing once. RNA was extracted from bulk tissue without any cell sorting. The source material was lung tumor tissue. Source of these receptors: a man between 50 and 59 years old with non-small cell lung cancer.

This clonotype has just one count. A much larger clone differs from this one at a single base, so this may be a read error. V usage is TRBV4-2 and J usage is TRBJ1-3; weak D call: TRBD1 (5 bases). This CDR3 spans 12 amino acids. CDR1 is LGHNA and CDR2 is YNFKEQ in the germline V gene. The V end was cut by 5 bases, the J end by 5 bases, with 7 bases between. The CDR3 nucleotides are TGTGCCAGCAGCTGGGACCGAAACACCATATATTTT. This translates into CASSWDRNTIYF.

In the case of this clonotype: Relative to the germline gene, one junction end is altered; a read error may explain this. This chain joins TRBV11-2 and TRBJ2-2; the match to TRBD2 covers 7 bases. The germline gives CDR1 SGHAT, CDR2 FQNNGV. This CDR3 is 16 amino acids long. CDR3 sequence reads: CASSLRRGSLTGELFF. The CDR3 DNA reads as TGTGCCAGTAGCTTACGGCGGGGGAGCCTCACCGGGGAGCTGTTTTTT.

This clonotype was seen a handful of times. The chain combines TRBV7-9 with TRBJ2-5; 12 bases align to TRBD2. Trimming removed 4 bases from V and 7 bases from J; junction bases left unmatched: 7. This CDR3 has 15 residues. Looked up from germline, CDR1 is SEHNR and CDR2 is FQNEAQ (reference sequence). The CDR3 DNA follows: TGTGCCAGCAGCTGGACTAGCGGGGTGGGGAGGACCCAGTACTTC. This sequence encodes CASSWTSGVGRTQYF.

Details on this clonotype: A junction end diverges from the germline sequence, so it may reflect a read error. V and J are TRBV6-1 and TRBJ2-7, with a weak D call TRBD1 (5 bases). The CDR3 has 13 amino acids. Looked up from germline, CDR1 is MNHNS and CDR2 is SASEGT. Here the CDR3 DNA reads TGTGCCATCAGTCGACAGAGCACATACGAGCAGTACTTC. Its protein product is CAISRQSTYEQYF.

Ten or more counts support this clonotype. The chain carries TRBV6-6 and TRBJ2-6, with 10 bases that match TRBD1. Trimming took 0 bases from V and 0 from J; bases not matched to a gene: 2. The CDR3 loop spans 18 amino acids. In germline, CDR1 is MNHNY, CDR2 SVGAGI (reference sequence). As DNA, the CDR3 is TGTGCCAGCAGTTACTCGAGGGACAGGGGCTCTGGGGCCAACGTCCTGACTTTC. It translates to CASSYSRDRGSGANVLTF.

About this clonotype: One base away lies a much larger clone, so this may be a sequencing read error. This chain joins TRBV12-3 or TRBV12-4 and TRBJ1-1, with D possibly matching TRBD1 (6 bases). The V end lost 5 bases, the J end lost 10 bases, and 14 bases lay between the germline ends. The CDR3 covers 12 residues. CDR3 in DNA: TGTGCCAGCAGTCACTTGGGGGGGCGAGCTTTCTTT. It is translated as CASSHLGGRAFF.